The rows below give T cell receptor beta chains drawn from one sample of a study of cytomegalovirus exposure and HLA in healthy donors. Sequencing was performed with immunoSEQ multiplex PCR; in TCRdb, only in-frame clones are kept and a portion is missing. The profile shows over 95,000 clones, 65% to 75% of them singletons. The material sequenced was PBMCs. The receptors originated from a woman in her forties in good health and CMV-seropositive. CDR3s include the opening cysteine and the closing phenylalanine or tryptophan. D genes are given only for firm matches. Size is stated for part of the rows, as once, few or many counts, or as a class when the clone is expanded.

V gene	D gene	clone size	J gene	CDR3 protein	CDR3 DNA
TRBV13	TRBD2	-	TRBJ2-7	CASSLGLGTSGIEQYF	TGTGCCAGCAGCTTAGGCCTTGGGACTAGCGGGATTGAGCAGTACTTC
TRBV30	TRBD2	-	TRBJ2-4	CAWRSGLAGVDKNIQYF	TGTGCCTGGAGATCGGGACTAGCGGGAGTTGACAAAAACATTCAGTACTTC
TRBV7-2	-	-	TRBJ1-3	CASSLTSGSGNTIYF	TGTGCCAGCAGCTTGACCTCAGGGTCTGGAAACACCATATATTTT
TRBV2	TRBD2	few	TRBJ2-7	CASSEERGGHYEQYF	TGTGCCAGCAGTGAGGAGCGGGGGGGCCATTACGAGCAGTACTTC
TRBV7-8	TRBD2	-	TRBJ2-5	CASSLAASGMETQYF	TGTGCCAGCAGCTTAGCGGCTAGCGGGATGGAGACCCAGTACTTC
TRBV30	TRBD1	-	TRBJ1-6	CAWDRVNSPLHF	TGTGCCTGGGACAGGGTTAATTCACCCCTCCACTTT
TRBV9	-	-	TRBJ2-3	CASSVDLTPTDTQYF	TGTGCCAGCAGCGTAGACCTGACTCCCACAGATACGCAGTATTTT
TRBV6-1	TRBD2	-	TRBJ2-1	CASSEGLAGPNEQFF	TGTGCCAGCAGTGAAGGACTAGCGGGGCCCAATGAGCAGTTCTTC
TRBV12-5	TRBD1	few	TRBJ1-3	CASGLADRVDTIYF	TGTGCTAGTGGTTTGGCTGACAGGGTAGACACCATATATTTT
TRBV5-1	-	few	TRBJ2-7	CASSFQGIYEQYF	TGCGCCAGCAGCTTTCAGGGTATTTACGAGCAGTACTTC
TRBV7-6	TRBD1	-	TRBJ1-5	CASSLGQGNQPQHF	TGTGCCAGCAGCTTGGGACAGGGGAATCAGCCCCAGCATTTT
TRBV18	TRBD1	-	TRBJ2-7	CASSPSRTGGDEQYF	TGTGCCAGCTCACCCTCCCGGACAGGGGGTGACGAGCAGTACTTC
TRBV7-6	TRBD1	-	TRBJ2-1	CASSLTGQGANEQFF	TGTGCCAGCAGCTTAACGGGACAGGGGGCGAATGAGCAGTTCTTC
TRBV11-2	TRBD1	few	TRBJ1-4	CASSRGQLNEKLFF	TGTGCCAGCAGCCGGGGACAGCTTAATGAAAAACTGTTTTTT
TRBV1	-	-	TRBJ2-1	CTSSHSRTYRQFF	TGCACCAGCAGCCATTCGCGTACGTATCGGCAGTTCTTC
TRBV11-3	-	-	TRBJ1-3	CASRASGNTIYF	TGTGCCAGCAGGGCCTCTGGAAACACCATATATTTT
TRBV9	-	-	TRBJ2-2	CASSLQGGGNAGELFF	TGTGCCAGCAGCTTACAGGGCGGCGGTAACGCCGGGGAGCTGTTTTTT
TRBV5-1	-	-	TRBJ1-1	CASSLAAGSRRNTEAFF	TGCGCCAGCAGCTTGGCCGCGGGGAGCCGTCGAAACACTGAAGCTTTCTTT
TRBV11-2	TRBD2	few	TRBJ2-1	CASSSGLASYNEQFF	TGTGCCAGCAGTTCGGGACTAGCGTCCTACAATGAGCAGTTCTTC
TRBV14	TRBD1	-	TRBJ1-1	CASSHRQGAGAFF	TGTGCCAGCAGCCATAGACAGGGTGCGGGAGCTTTCTTT
TRBV30	-	-	TRBJ2-2	CAWRERGGARRAGELFF	-
TRBV27	-	-	TRBJ2-2	CASKEPEITGELFF	TGTGCCAGCAAGGAGCCAGAGATCACCGGGGAGCTGTTTTTT
TRBV9	TRBD2	-	TRBJ2-3	CASSVDGGGSSTDTQYF	TGTGCCAGCAGCGTAGACGGAGGCGGGAGTAGCACAGATACGCAGTATTTT
TRBV6-1	TRBD1	-	TRBJ1-5	CACRGQGAGNQPQHF	TGTGCCTGCCGGGGACAGGGGGCAGGCAATCAGCCCCAGCATTTT
TRBV19	TRBD1	-	TRBJ2-7	CASSIPGGQGYEQYF	TGTGCCAGTAGTATTCCGGGGGGACAGGGCTACGAGCAGTACTTC
TRBV11-3	TRBD2	-	TRBJ2-7	CASSYGGARGEQYF	TGTGCCAGCAGCTACGGGGGGGCCCGAGGGGAGCAGTACTTC
TRBV7-9	-	once	TRBJ2-7	CASSFDRSYEQYF	TGTGCCAGCAGCTTTGACAGGTCCTACGAGCAGTACTTC
TRBV5-6	TRBD1	-	TRBJ1-6	CASSLGDRGNSPLHF	TGTGCCAGCAGCTTGGGGGACAGGGGTAATTCACCCCTCCACTTT
TRBV29-1	TRBD2	-	TRBJ2-3	CSVKLRGGSTDTQYF	TGCAGCGTTAAACTTCGGGGGGGGAGCACAGATACGCAGTATTTT
TRBV7-4	-	-	TRBJ1-4	CASRRGTGHSNEKLFF	TGTGCCAGCAGGAGGGGAACGGGACACTCTAATGAAAAACTGTTTTTT
TRBV18	-	few	TRBJ1-4	CASSPLGGMDEKLFF	TGTGCCAGCTCACCGCTGGGGGGGATGGATGAAAAACTGTTTTTT
TRBV6-6	-	-	TRBJ2-3	CASSYSRASTDTQYF	TGTGCCAGCAGTTACAGCCGAGCTAGCACAGATACGCAGTATTTT
TRBV19	-	-	TRBJ1-4	CASRRRGGANEKLFF	TGTGCCAGTAGGCGGAGGGGGGGAGCTAATGAAAAACTGTTTTTT
TRBV9	TRBD2	-	TRBJ2-1	CASSEGLAGAEQFF	TGTGCCAGCAGCGAGGGACTAGCGGGAGCTGAGCAGTTCTTC
TRBV4-2	TRBD2	-	TRBJ2-1	CASSPQHGRALSYNEQFF	TGTGCCAGCAGCCCCCAACACGGGAGGGCCCTCTCCTACAATGAGCAGTTCTTC